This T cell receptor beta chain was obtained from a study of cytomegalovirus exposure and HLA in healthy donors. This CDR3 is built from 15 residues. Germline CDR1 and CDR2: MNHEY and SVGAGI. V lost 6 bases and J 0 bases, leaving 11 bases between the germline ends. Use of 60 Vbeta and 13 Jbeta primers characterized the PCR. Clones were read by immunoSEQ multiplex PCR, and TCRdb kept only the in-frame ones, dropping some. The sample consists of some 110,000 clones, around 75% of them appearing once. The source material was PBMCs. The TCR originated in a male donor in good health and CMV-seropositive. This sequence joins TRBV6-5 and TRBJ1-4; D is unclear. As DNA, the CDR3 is TGTGCCAGCAGGTCCTCCGGGGCAACTAATGAAAAACTGTTTTTT. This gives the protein CASRSSGATNEKLFF.